Presented here are 9 T cell receptor beta chains from one specimen sequenced in a study of CD8 T cells in ankylosing spondylitis. TCRdb ran MiXCR on the 5' RACE reads and lists one entry per CDR3 protein. The sample consists of about 300,000 distinct CDR3 sequences, less than 25% of them appearing once. Sequenced: blood, either unsorted or a sorted T cell fraction (not recorded which). The receptor set was obtained from a female donor with ankylosing spondylitis or in good health (not recorded which).

This clonotype has at least ten counts. CDR3 nucleotide sequence: TGTGCCAGCAGCTTAGCCAGCGTGGCCTACAATGAGCAGTTCTTC. It codes for CASSLASVAYNEQFF. The chain is built from TRBV13 and TRBJ2-1; D unresolved. CDR3 length: 15 amino acids. Germline V gives CDR1 PRHDT, CDR2 FYEKMQ (reference sequence). V was clipped by 1 base and J by 2 bases, with 9 bases between them.

This clonotype has a handful of counts. The CDR3 spells CATSGGGQGLATEQFF. As DNA, the CDR3 is TGTGCCACCAGTGGGGGGGGACAGGGGCTAGCAACTGAGCAGTTCTTC. V gene TRBV24-1 combines with J gene TRBJ2-1; 10 bases align to TRBD1. Germline assignment: CDR1 KGHDR and CDR2 SFDVKD. The CDR3 has 16 residues. Trimming at V came to 5 bases and at J to 9 bases, leaving 12 bases not matched to a gene.

As to this clonotype: This may be a read error, as it is one base from a much larger clone. The chain uses TRBV11-3 and TRBJ2-1, with 14 nucleotides matching TRBD2. From germline, CDR1 is SGHNT and CDR2 YENEEA. This CDR3 has 15 residues. Trimming removed 4 bases from V and 9 bases from J; junction bases left unmatched: 5. The CDR3 nucleotides are TGTGCCAGCAGCTCGGGACTAGCGGGAGTCAGTGAGCAGTTCTTC. Protein product: CASSSGLAGVSEQFF.

There are a few counts of this clonotype. The chain employs TRBV6-2 or TRBV6-3 and TRBJ2-7; tentative D call: TRBD1 (5 bases). CDR3 size: 11 residues. V lost 6 bases, J lost 10 bases, and 13 bases lay in between. Per the germline V gene, CDR1 is MNHEY and CDR2 is SVGEGT. As DNA, the CDR3 is TGTGCCAGCAGCCGACGACAGTTCCAGTACTTC. It translates to CASSRRQFQYF.

This clonotype was observed many times. The chain has TRBV10-3 and TRBJ1-2; no reliable D call. CDR3 length equals 16 residues. The V end was cut by 2 bases, the J end by 0 bases, with 13 bases between. CDR1 is ENHRY, CDR2 SYGVKD, per germline. The CDR3 region is CAISEGRASSNYGYTF. In nucleotides, the CDR3 is TGTGCCATCAGTGAGGGGAGGGCCTCTTCTAACTATGGCTACACCTTC.

The genes are TRBV12-5 and TRBJ2-1, with TRBD2 as a possible D gene (5 bases). V dropped 0 bases and J dropped 4 bases, with 13 bases sitting between them. Germline V gives CDR1 LGHNT, CDR2 FRNRAP. The CDR3 is made up of 16 amino acids. CDR3 in amino acids: CASGLVHGSAYNEQFF. The CDR3 region has the DNA TGTGCTAGTGGTTTGGTACATGGTAGCGCGTACAATGAGCAGTTCTTC.

This clonotype has a handful of counts. The V gene is TRBV20-1, the J gene TRBJ1-1; D is perhaps TRBD1 (5 bases). Trimming took off 6 bases at V and 4 bases at J, with 18 bases between the two ends. CDR1 is DFQATT, CDR2 SNEGSKA, per germline (reference sequence). The CDR3 covers 14 residues. The DNA of the CDR3 is TGCAGTGCCCGCATACCCCGGGGGACCACTGAAGCTTTCTTT. Encoded protein: CSARIPRGTTEAFF.

On this clonotype itself: The junction and the germline gene differ at one end; a read error may be behind it. The chain carries TRBV6-2 or TRBV6-3 and TRBJ2-7; maybe TRBD2 (6 bases). CDR1 and CDR2 from the germline V gene are MNHEY and SVGEGT. The CDR3 contains 13 residues. In DNA form, the CDR3 reads TGTGCCAGCAGTTACTCGAAATGGGCGGGGAAGGACTTC. Protein product: CASSYSKWAGKDF.

This clonotype came up a few times. This sequence joins TRBV25-1 and TRBJ2-1; unclear D gene. Trimming left V 3 bases short and J 6 bases short, with 9 bases between. CDR1 is MGHDK and CDR2 is SYGVNS in the germline V gene. The CDR3 has 13 residues. In nucleotides, the CDR3 is TGTGCCAGCAGTGATATCGACGGCAATGAGCAGTTCTTC. Translating it yields CASSDIDGNEQFF.